The 8 T cell receptor beta chains listed next were all sequenced from one sample in a study of a mutant IDH1 vaccine in newly diagnosed glioma. Only in-frame clones appear in the TCRdb table, and some are missing; sequencing was by immunoSEQ multiplex PCR. In the table there are 40,000 to 50,000 clones, 65% to 90% of which are singletons. Antigen specificity for these receptors is unknown. The time point is: week 47, end of study. Every vaccination contained 300 ug of the mutant IDH1 20-mer peptide and was paired with topical imiquimod. The input for sequencing was PBMCs, taken from a glioma patient whose treatment included an IDH1 peptide vaccine. The receptors were gathered from a man between 18 and 35 years old with glioma. Some clones in this sample may be carry-over from other donors' samples.

V and J are TRBV6-4 and TRBJ1-5; 7 nucleotides agree with TRBD1. V shed 0 bases and J 3 bases; nucleotides not matched to a gene: 5. The CDR3 extends over 16 amino acids. The germline V gene has CDR1 MRHNA and CDR2 SNTAGT. In DNA, the CDR3 is TGTGCCAGCAGTGACTCGACAGGGTGGGACAATCAGCCCCAGCATTTT. Translation: CASSDSTGWDNQPQHF.

The chain is built from TRBV7-2 and TRBJ1-5; 12 nucleotides line up with TRBD1. There are 19 residues in the CDR3. CDR1 is SGHTA and CDR2 is FQGNSA in the germline V gene. The trim removed 5 bases at V and 1 base at J, leaving 12 bases unmatched. The CDR3 DNA sequence: TGTGCCAGCAGCCTAAGACGAGCCGGGACAGGGGGCAGCAATCAGCCCCAGCATTTT. Encoded protein: CASSLRRAGTGGSNQPQHF.

This clone was seen only a few times. The rearrangement uses TRBV19 and TRBJ2-1, with D uncertain. CDR3 length: 14 amino acids. Germline CDR1 reads LNHDA; CDR2 reads SQIVND (reference sequence). Trimming left V 1 base short and J 8 bases short, with 12 bases between. The CDR3 nucleotides are TGTGCCAGTAGTATAGCTTCTCTCTCCCATGAGCAGTTCTTC. Residues: CASSIASLSHEQFF.

In DNA, the CDR3 is TGCAGCGTTCAGGCTAGCTACGAGCAGTACTTC. Its translation: CSVQASYEQYF. The rearrangement links TRBV29-1 to TRBJ2-7; no firm D call. CDR1 and CDR2 from the germline V gene are SQVTM and ANQGSEA. Trimming cost V 5 bases and J 3 bases, with 8 bases left between them. CDR3 length equals 11 residues.

The J gene is TRBJ2-5, the V gene TRBV19, with D unresolved. This CDR3 is 12 amino acids long. CDR1 is LNHDA and CDR2 is SQIVND in the germline V gene (reference sequence). Trimming took off 7 bases at V and 10 bases at J, with 16 bases between the two ends. Here the CDR3 DNA reads TGTGCCAGTATGGATTGGGGTTCAGGCCAGTACTTC. Protein sequence: CASMDWGSGQYF.

The V gene is TRBV25-1, the J gene TRBJ2-5, with D possibly being TRBD1 (6 bases). The CDR3 has 16 amino acids. Germline values: CDR1 MGHDK, CDR2 SYGVNS. Trimming cost V 5 bases and J 0 bases, with 16 bases left between them. The CDR3 loop reads CASSSPIGQYQETQYF. DNA of the CDR3: TGTGCCAGCAGTTCCCCTATCGGACAGTACCAAGAGACCCAGTACTTC.

Written as DNA, the CDR3 is TGTGCCAGCAGTCTATGGACGGCGAACACTGAAGCTTTCTTT. Translated, it gives CASSLWTANTEAFF. V and J are TRBV6-6 and TRBJ1-1; no clear D. The CDR3 extends over 14 amino acids. The germline V gene has CDR1 MNHNY and CDR2 SVGAGI (reference sequence). V was cut by 5 bases and J by 1 base, with 11 bases left in between.

This chain connects TRBV27 to TRBJ2-7; 8 bases map to TRBD2. The CDR3 totals 14 residues. CDR1 is MNHEY, CDR2 SMNVEV, per germline (reference sequence). J was trimmed by 3 bases and V by 5 bases; bases with no gene match: 6. DNA for the CDR3: TGTGCCAGCAGTGCCGGACTAGCACTCTACGAGCAGTACTTC. Encoded protein: CASSAGLALYEQYF.